This paragraph covers one TCR beta chain sequence. Its antigen is undetermined. These donors were members of the approximately 120-subject validation cohort, a group separate from the roughly 670-subject first cohort. The entry originates in a study of cytomegalovirus exposure and HLA in healthy donors. V trimming: 6 bases; J trimming: 6 bases; junction bases outside the gene matches: 16. The length of the CDR3 is 16 residues. Germline CDR1 and CDR2: KGHSH and LQKENI. Clones were read by immunoSEQ multiplex PCR, and TCRdb kept only the in-frame ones, dropping some. The sample lists over 75,000 clones; roughly 88% were seen once. General study results and limits: In vitro checks showed that three CMV-associated chains really do target CMV antigens. There were some public TCRs occurring in many donors, but most TCR sequences were rare. Researchers catalogued 164 TCR beta chains as cytomegalovirus-associated.

The TCR originated in a man aged 30 to 39 in good health and CMV-seronegative. The rearrangement joins TRBV18 to TRBJ1-1, with 7 nucleotides matching TRBD1. Specimen: PBMCs. The CDR3 DNA reads TGTGCCAGCTCGGATGGGCCCAGCAGGGACAGCTCTGAAGCTTTCTTT. Protein sequence: CASSDGPSRDSSEAFF.